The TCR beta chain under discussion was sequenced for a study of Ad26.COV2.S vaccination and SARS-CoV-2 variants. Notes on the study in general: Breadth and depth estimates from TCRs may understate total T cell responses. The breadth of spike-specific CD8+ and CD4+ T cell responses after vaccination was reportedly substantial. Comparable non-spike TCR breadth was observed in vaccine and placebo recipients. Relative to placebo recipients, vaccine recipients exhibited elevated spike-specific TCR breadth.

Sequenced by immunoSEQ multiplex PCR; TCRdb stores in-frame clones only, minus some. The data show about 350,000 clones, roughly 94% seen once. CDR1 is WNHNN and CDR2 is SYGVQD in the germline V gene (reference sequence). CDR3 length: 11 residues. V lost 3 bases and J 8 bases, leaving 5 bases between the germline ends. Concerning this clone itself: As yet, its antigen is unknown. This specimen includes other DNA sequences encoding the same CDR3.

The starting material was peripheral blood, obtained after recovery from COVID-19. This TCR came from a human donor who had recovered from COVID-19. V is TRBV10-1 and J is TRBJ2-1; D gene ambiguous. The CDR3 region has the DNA TGCGCCAGCAGTGACCGCGATGAGCAGTTCTTC. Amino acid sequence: CASSDRDEQFF.